This T cell receptor (beta chain) was captured in a study of cytomegalovirus exposure and HLA in healthy donors. Study at large: A prior analysis found 95 million to 140 million unique TCR beta sequences from around 200 million T cells. Study-level points and caveats: Productive status was seen about 87% or about 30% of the time for most TCR beta V segments in an earlier analysis. Several of the most significant clusters appeared, in a later analysis, to be linked to common viral pathogens.

V lost 5 bases and J 7 bases, leaving 17 bases between the germline ends. The CDR3 has 15 amino acids. Germline CDR1 SGHTA, CDR2 FQGTGA. The PCR contained 60 Vbeta and 13 Jbeta primers. Measured with immunoSEQ multiplex PCR; TCRdb has only the in-frame clones, and not every one. The sample records 110,000 to 150,000 clones, about three quarters being singletons. A word on this clone: What it binds is not known.

The sample taken for sequencing was PBMCs. The receptor was derived from a female donor in good health and CMV-seronegative. This chain connects TRBV7-3 to TRBJ2-2; unclear D gene. CDR3 protein: CASSLDPTTGGELFF. For the CDR3, the DNA is TGTGCCAGCAGCCTAGACCCTACAACCGGCGGGGAGCTGTTTTTT.